Listed here is a single TCR beta chain. There are many counts of this clonotype. The antigen it binds to is not known. Base quality data are lacking; no much larger clone is found one base away. The data are from a study of T cells of healthy individuals (dated 2018 in TCRdb). To prepare the library, 5' RACE was applied. Data came from an Illumina MiSeq. TCRdb handled the public reads itself, with Q25 trimming in fastp and clone calling in MiXCR, and kept productive beta chains. Each entry is one CDR3 protein sequence, shown with its most common DNA and genes. For this sample the table gives about 96,000 distinct CDR3 sequences, of which 15% to 20% were detected only once. The ten most abundant clones make up 6.2% of the sample. From the germline V gene, CDR1 is MGHRA and CDR2 is YSYEKL. Trimming takes 9 bases off V and 4 bases off J; junction bases not matched to a gene: 9. The CDR3 contains 13 residues, cysteine and phenylalanine counted. Only the CDR3 DNA stays, 39 bases, in frame from base 1.

The sequence links TRBV4-1 to TRBJ2-7, with TRBD1 identical over 7 junction bases. The source is a human donor in good health. The CDR3 reads as follows: CARGQLPPYEQYF. The nucleotide sequence reads as follows: TGCGCCAGGGGACAGCTACCCCCTTACGAGCAGTACTTC.